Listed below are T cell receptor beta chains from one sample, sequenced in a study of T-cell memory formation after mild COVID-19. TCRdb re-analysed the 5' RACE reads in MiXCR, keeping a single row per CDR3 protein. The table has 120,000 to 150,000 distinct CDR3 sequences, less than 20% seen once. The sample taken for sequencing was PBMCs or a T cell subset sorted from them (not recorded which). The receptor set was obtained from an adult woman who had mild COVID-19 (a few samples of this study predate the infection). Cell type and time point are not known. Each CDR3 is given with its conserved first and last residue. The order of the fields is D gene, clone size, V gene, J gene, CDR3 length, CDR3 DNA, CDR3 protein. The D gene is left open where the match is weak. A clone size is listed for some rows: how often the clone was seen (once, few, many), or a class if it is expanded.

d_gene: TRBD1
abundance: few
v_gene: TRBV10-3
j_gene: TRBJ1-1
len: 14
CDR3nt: TGTGCCGTCCGGGACAGGGAGGAGAACACTGAAGCTTTCTTT
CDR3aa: CAVRDREENTEAFF

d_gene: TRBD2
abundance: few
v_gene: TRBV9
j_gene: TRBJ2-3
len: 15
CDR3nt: TGTGCCAGCAGCGTAACGCGGGAGAGCACAGATACGCAGTATTTT
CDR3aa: CASSVTRESTDTQYF

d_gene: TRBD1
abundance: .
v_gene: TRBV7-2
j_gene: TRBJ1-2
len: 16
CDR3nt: TGTGCCAGCAGCTTAGGTCCGAGACAGGGGTACTATGGCTACACCTTC
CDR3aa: CASSLGPRQGYYGYTF

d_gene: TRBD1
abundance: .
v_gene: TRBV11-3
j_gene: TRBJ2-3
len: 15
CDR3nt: TGTGCCAGCAGCTTCGGGACAGGGAGCACAGATACGCAGTATTTT
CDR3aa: CASSFGTGSTDTQYF

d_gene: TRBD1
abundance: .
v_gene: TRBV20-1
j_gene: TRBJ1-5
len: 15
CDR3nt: TGCAGTGCTAGAGTGGAGAGGGGGCGCAATCAGCCCCAGCATTTT
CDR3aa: CSARVERGRNQPQHF

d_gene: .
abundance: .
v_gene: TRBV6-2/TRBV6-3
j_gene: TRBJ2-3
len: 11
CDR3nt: TGTGCCAGCAGTAGATTGGATACGCAGTATTTT
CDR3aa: CASSRLDTQYF

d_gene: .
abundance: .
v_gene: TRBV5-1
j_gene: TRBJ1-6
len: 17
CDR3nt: TGCGCCAGCAGCTTGGACCCGGGACGGGGGAATGGTTCACCCCTCCACTTT
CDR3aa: CASSLDPGRGNGSPLHF

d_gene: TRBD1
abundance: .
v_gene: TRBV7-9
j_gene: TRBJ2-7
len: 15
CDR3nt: TGTGCCAGCAGCTTAGCAGGGGACAGGTCCTACGAGCAGTACTTC
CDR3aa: CASSLAGDRSYEQYF

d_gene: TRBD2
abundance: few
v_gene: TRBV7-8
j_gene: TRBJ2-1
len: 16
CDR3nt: TGTGCCAGCAGCAAACTAGCGGGGGGTTTCGACAATGAGCAGTTCTTC
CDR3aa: CASSKLAGGFDNEQFF

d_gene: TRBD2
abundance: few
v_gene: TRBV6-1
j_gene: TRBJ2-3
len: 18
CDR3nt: TGTGCCAGCAGTGAATTTAGATTGTCGGGGGACTACACAGATACGCAGTATTTT
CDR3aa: CASSEFRLSGDYTDTQYF

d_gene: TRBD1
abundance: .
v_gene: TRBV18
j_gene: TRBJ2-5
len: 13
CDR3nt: TGTGCCAGCTCACGGACAGGGGCGGAGACCCAGTACTTC
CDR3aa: CASSRTGAETQYF

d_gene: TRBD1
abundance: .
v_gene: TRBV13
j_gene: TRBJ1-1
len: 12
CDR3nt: TGTGCCAGCAGCTTCAGGGGACAGGCTGCTTTCTTT
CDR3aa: CASSFRGQAAFF

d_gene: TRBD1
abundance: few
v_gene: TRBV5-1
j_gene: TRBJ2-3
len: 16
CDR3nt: TGCGCCAGCAGCTTGGCACGGACAGGGGGCACAGATACGCAGTATTTT
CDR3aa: CASSLARTGGTDTQYF

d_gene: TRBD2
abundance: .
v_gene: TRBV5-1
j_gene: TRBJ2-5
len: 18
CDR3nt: TGCGCCAGCAGCCCGGGACTAGCGGGGGGGCTCAATTCGGAGACCCAGTACTTC
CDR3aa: CASSPGLAGGLNSETQYF

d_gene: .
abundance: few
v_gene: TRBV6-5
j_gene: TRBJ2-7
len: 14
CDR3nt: TGTGCCAGCAGTTACTCTAGCTTTGGGTACGAGCAGTACTTC
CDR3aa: CASSYSSFGYEQYF

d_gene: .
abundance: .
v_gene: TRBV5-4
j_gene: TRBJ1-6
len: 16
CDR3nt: TGTGCCAGCAGGGCCATGAAGGGCTCCTATAATTCACCCCTCCACTTT
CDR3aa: CASRAMKGSYNSPLHF

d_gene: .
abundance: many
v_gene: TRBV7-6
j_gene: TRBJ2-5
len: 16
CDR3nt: TGTGCCAGCAGCTTAGACGGAGGGACAGTACAAGAGACCCAGTACTTC
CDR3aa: CASSLDGGTVQETQYF

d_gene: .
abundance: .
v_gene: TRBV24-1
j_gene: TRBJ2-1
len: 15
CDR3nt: TGTGCCACCAGTGATTTTACCCCCTTTACATCGGAGCAGTTCTTC
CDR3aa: CATSDFTPFTSEQFF

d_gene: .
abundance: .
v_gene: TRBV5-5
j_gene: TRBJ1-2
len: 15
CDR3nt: TGTGCCAGCAGCCCCGCCGGGACCCCATCTCAAGGCTACACCTTC
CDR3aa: CASSPAGTPSQGYTF

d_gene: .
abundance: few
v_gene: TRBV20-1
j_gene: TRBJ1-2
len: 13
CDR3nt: TGCAGAGCCGCAGGGCCAGGGCTCTATGGCTACACCTTC
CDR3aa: CRAAGPGLYGYTF

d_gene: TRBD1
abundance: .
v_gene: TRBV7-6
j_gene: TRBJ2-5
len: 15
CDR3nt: TGTGCCAGCAGCTTAGGGACAGGGATCGGAGAGACCCAGTACTTC
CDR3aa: CASSLGTGIGETQYF

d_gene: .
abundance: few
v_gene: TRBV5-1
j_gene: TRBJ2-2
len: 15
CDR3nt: TGCGCCAGCAGCCCTATGGGGACGGACACCGGGGAGCTGTTTTTT
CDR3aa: CASSPMGTDTGELFF